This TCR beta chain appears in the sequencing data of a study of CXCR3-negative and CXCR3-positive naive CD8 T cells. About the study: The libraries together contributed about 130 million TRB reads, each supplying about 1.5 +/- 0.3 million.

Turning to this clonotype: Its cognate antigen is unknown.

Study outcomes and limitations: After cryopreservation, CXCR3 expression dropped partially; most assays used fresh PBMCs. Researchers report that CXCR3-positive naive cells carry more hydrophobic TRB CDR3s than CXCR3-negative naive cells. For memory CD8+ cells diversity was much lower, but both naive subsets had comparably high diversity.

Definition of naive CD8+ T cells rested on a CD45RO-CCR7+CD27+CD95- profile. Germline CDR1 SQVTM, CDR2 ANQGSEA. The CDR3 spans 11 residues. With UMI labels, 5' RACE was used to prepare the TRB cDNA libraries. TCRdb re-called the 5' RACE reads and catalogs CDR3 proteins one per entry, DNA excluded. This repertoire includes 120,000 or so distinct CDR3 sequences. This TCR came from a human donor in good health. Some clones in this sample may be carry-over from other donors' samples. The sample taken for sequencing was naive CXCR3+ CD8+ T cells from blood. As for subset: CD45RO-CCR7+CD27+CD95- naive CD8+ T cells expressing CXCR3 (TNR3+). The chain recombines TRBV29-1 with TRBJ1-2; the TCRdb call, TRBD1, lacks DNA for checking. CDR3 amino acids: CSAPTNYGYTF.